This is a list of T cell receptor beta chains from one sample in a study of PD-L1 blockade in urothelial cancer. TCRdb's copy holds only in-frame clones and misses some; the assay was immunoSEQ multiplex PCR. The table shows 120,000 or so clones, with roughly 82% occurring only once. Source: PBMCs, taken around atezolizumab (anti-PD-L1) treatment. The source of these receptors is a man aged 45-60 years with urothelial cancer. Each CDR3 is given with its conserved first and last residue. A D gene is named only where the DNA matches it firmly. Part of the rows lack a size; the others show once, few, many or a class for expanded clones.

TRBD2 | . | TRBJ2-7 | TRBV5-1 | TGCGCCAGCAGCTTGGGCGGGAGTTTATACGAGCAGTACTTC | CASSLGGSLYEQYF
. | . | TRBJ1-5 | TRBV28 | TGTGCCAGCAGCATTCAATTGGGCGCGACCTCTAATCAGCCCCAGCATTTT | CASSIQLGATSNQPQHF
TRBD2 | . | TRBJ2-3 | TRBV5-1 | TGCGCCAGCAGCTTGGCCGGCGGGAGCGGCACAGATACGCAGTATTTT | CASSLAGGSGTDTQYF
TRBD2 | . | TRBJ2-3 | TRBV5-1 | TGCGCCAGCAGCTTGGTAGCGGGATCAGATACGCAGTATTTT | CASSLVAGSDTQYF
TRBD2 | few | TRBJ2-7 | TRBV28 | TGTGCCAGCAGTTCACCCTTTACTAGCGGGAGACCCTACGAGCAGTACTTC | CASSSPFTSGRPYEQYF
TRBD2 | once | TRBJ2-1 | TRBV15 | TGTGCCACCGACAACAGACTAGCGGGAGCGGACGAGCAGTTCTTC | CATDNRLAGADEQFF
TRBD1 | . | TRBJ2-6 | TRBV5-1 | TGCGCCAGCAGCTTAACCGGACAGGCCCACTCTGGGGCCAACGTCCTGACTTTC | CASSLTGQAHSGANVLTF
. | . | TRBJ2-3 | TRBV9 | TGTGCCAGCAGTCCCGTGGCCTTGAGCACAGATACGCAGTATTTT | CASSPVALSTDTQYF
TRBD2 | . | TRBJ2-1 | TRBV7-9 | TGTGCCAGCAGCGTTTGGGGAACTAGCGGAGTCTACAATGAGCAGTTCTTC | CASSVWGTSGVYNEQFF
. | . | TRBJ2-1 | TRBV7-9 | TGTGCCAGCAGCCTCGCCGGATCGGGGAATGAGCAGTTCTTC | CASSLAGSGNEQFF
. | . | TRBJ1-2 | TRBV4-1 | TGCGCCAGCAGCCAAGCTGCGGGGATCTATGGCTACACCTTC | CASSQAAGIYGYTF